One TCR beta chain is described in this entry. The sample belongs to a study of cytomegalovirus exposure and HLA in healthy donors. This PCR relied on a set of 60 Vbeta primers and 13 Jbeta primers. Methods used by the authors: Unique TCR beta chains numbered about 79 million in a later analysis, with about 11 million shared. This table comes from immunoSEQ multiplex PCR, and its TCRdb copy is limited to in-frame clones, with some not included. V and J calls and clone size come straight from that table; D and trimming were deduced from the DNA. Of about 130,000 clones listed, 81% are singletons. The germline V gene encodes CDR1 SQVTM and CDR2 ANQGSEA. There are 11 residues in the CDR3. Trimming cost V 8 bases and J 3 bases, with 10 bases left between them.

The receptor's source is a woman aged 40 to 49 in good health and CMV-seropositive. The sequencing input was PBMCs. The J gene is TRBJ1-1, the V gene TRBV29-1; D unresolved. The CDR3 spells CSHTVYTEAFF. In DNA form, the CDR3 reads TGCAGCCACACAGTATACACTGAAGCTTTCTTT.